Listed below are T cell receptor beta chains from one sample, sequenced in a study of cytomegalovirus exposure and HLA in healthy donors. The method was immunoSEQ multiplex PCR; TCRdb's version includes in-frame clones alone and lacks a portion of them. The data contain approximately 190,000 clones, about four fifths of them singletons. Material for sequencing was PBMCs. The receptors stem from a woman aged 45-59 years in good health and CMV-seropositive. Each CDR3 is given with its conserved first and last residue. The D gene is left open where the match is weak. Clone size is not always given. Where it is, it says once, few, many or a class for expanded clones.

cdr3_aa cdr3_nt d_call clone_size cdr3_length j_call v_call
CASSLSQGDQGTEAFF TGTGCCAGCAGTTTATCCCAGGGCGATCAGGGCACTGAAGCTTTCTTT . . 16 TRBJ1-1 TRBV27
CASSLEGSGGAYEQYF TGTGCCAGCAGCTTGGAAGGGAGCGGGGGGGCCTACGAGCAGTACTTC TRBD2 . 16 TRBJ2-7 TRBV11-2
CASSLGGSGGTGYIYEQFF TGTGCCAGCAGCTTAGGGGGTAGCGGGGGTACGGGGTACATATATGAGCAGTTCTTC TRBD2 once 19 TRBJ2-1 TRBV7-9
CASTRGLAGADTQYF TGTGCCAGTACCCGTGGACTAGCGGGCGCAGATACGCAGTATTTT TRBD2 once 15 TRBJ2-3 TRBV19
CASSSGTEMTSTDTQYF TGTGCCAGCAGCTCTGGGACAGAAATGACTAGCACAGATACGCAGTATTTT TRBD1 . 17 TRBJ2-3 TRBV11-2
CATSRGGTGDEKLFF TGTGCCACCAGCAGAGGGGGGACAGGGGATGAAAAACTGTTTTTT TRBD1 . 15 TRBJ1-4 TRBV15
CASSSTGTAGNTIYF TGTGCCAGCAGCTCGACCGGGACAGCTGGAAACACCATATATTTT TRBD1 few 15 TRBJ1-3 TRBV5-6
CASSEAWRSSYNSPLHF TGTGCCAGCAGTGAAGCGTGGAGGAGCTCCTATAATTCACCCCTCCACTTT . . 17 TRBJ1-6 TRBV2
CASSLGDRNTGELFF TGCGCCAGCAGCCTGGGGGACAGGAACACCGGGGAGCTGTTTTTT TRBD1 . 15 TRBJ2-2 TRBV5-1
CASRRQADTEAFF TGTGCCAGTAGAAGACAGGCGGACACTGAAGCTTTCTTT . . 13 TRBJ1-1 TRBV19
CASSGDSYGYTF TGTGCCAGCAGCGGAGACAGCTATGGCTACACCTTC . . 12 TRBJ1-2 TRBV5-4
CASSYPGTLEQYF TGTGCCAGCAGTTACCCCGGGACATTGGAGCAGTACTTC . . 13 TRBJ2-7 TRBV6-5
CASSPGQNTGELFF TGTGCCAGCAGCCCCGGTCAGAACACCGGGGAGCTGTTTTTT . . 14 TRBJ2-2 TRBV6-6
CASSSNEGYEQYF TGTGCCAGCAGCTCGAACGAGGGCTACGAGCAGTACTTC . . 13 TRBJ2-7 TRBV5-4
CASIRDSRNEKLFF TGTGCCAGCATCCGGGACTCCCGTAATGAAAAACTGTTTTTT . . 14 TRBJ1-4 TRBV2
CASSPGTGFYGYTF TGTGCCAGCAGTCCCGGGACAGGGTTCTATGGCTACACCTTC TRBD1 . 14 TRBJ1-2 TRBV2
CASSKGLAKAYEQYF TGCGCCAGCAGCAAGGGACTAGCGAAAGCCTACGAGCAGTACTTC TRBD2 . 15 TRBJ2-7 TRBV4-1
CSAHRTGLSETQYF TGCAGCGCCCATCGGACAGGTCTTTCTGAGACCCAGTACTTC TRBD1 . 14 TRBJ2-5 TRBV29-1
CASSLGPGGMNTEAFF TGTGCCAGCAGCTTAGGGCCAGGGGGAATGAACACTGAAGCTTTCTTT TRBD1 . 16 TRBJ1-1 TRBV7-6
CASSLRGTLAPLHF TGTGCCAGCAGTTTAAGGGGGACATTAGCACCCCTCCACTTT . . 14 TRBJ1-6 TRBV28
CASSELSQSSSPLHF TGTGCCAGCAGTGAATTAAGTCAGTCCAGTTCACCCCTCCACTTT . once 15 TRBJ1-6 TRBV28
CASSQESWGYTF TGTGCCAGCAGCCAAGAAAGCTGGGGCTACACCTTC . . 12 TRBJ1-2 TRBV4-1
CASSPQVNYGYTF TGTGCCAGCAGCCCGCAGGTTAACTATGGCTACACCTTC . once 13 TRBJ1-2 TRBV7-9
CASSLSDWLEAFF TGTGCCAGCAGCTTATCAGACTGGCTTGAAGCTTTCTTT . . 13 TRBJ1-1 TRBV7-2
CASSSAGYTEAFF TGTGCCAGCAGCTCGGCGGGTTACACTGAAGCTTTCTTT . . 13 TRBJ1-1 TRBV5-6
CASNSGDPNTGELFF TGCGCCAGCAATAGCGGGGACCCGAACACCGGGGAGCTGTTTTTT TRBD2 . 15 TRBJ2-2 TRBV5-1
CASSYFRDNSPLHF TGTGCCAGCAGTTACTTCCGGGATAATTCACCCCTCCACTTT . . 14 TRBJ1-6 TRBV6-5
CASSVSYEQYF TGTGCCAGCAGTGTCTCGTACGAGCAGTACTTC . . 11 TRBJ2-7 TRBV6-1
CASSSPGGGRGSVQFF TGTGCCAGCAGTTCACCAGGTGGAGGGAGAGGTTCGGTGCAGTTCTTC . . 16 TRBJ2-1 TRBV28
CASTGPTSYRSGYTF TGTGCCAGCACAGGGCCCACTAGCTATCGCAGTGGCTACACCTTC . . 15 TRBJ1-2 TRBV6-1
CASSYSGQGDSPLHF TGTGCCAGCAGTTACTCCGGGCAGGGCGATTCACCCCTCCACTTT . . 15 TRBJ1-6 TRBV6-6
CASSVVAGNSYNEQFF TGTGCCAGCAGCGTAGTAGCGGGCAACTCCTACAATGAGCAGTTCTTC TRBD2 once 16 TRBJ2-1 TRBV9
CSVVGGLADTDTQYF TGCAGCGTTGTCGGGGGGCTGGCTGACACAGATACGCAGTATTTT . once 15 TRBJ2-3 TRBV29-1
CASSSYSTNTEAFF TGTGCCAGCAGCTCGTACAGCACGAACACTGAAGCTTTCTTT . . 14 TRBJ1-1 TRBV7-2
CASSNLQGWTDTQYF TGTGCCAGCAGCAACCTGCAGGGATGGACAGATACGCAGTATTTT . . 15 TRBJ2-3 TRBV5-1
CAISESRQGKGTEAFF TGTGCCATCAGTGAGTCGAGACAGGGTAAGGGCACTGAAGCTTTCTTT TRBD1 few 16 TRBJ1-1 TRBV10-3
CASSLATPHGTEAFF TGTGCCAGCAGCTTAGCGACACCTCATGGGACTGAAGCTTTCTTT . once 15 TRBJ1-1 TRBV11-3
CASSFVGTGGVNSPLHF TGCGCCAGCAGCTTCGTCGGGACAGGGGGTGTAAATTCACCCCTCCACTTT TRBD1 . 17 TRBJ1-6 TRBV5-1
CASNRGTGSYEQYF TGTGCCAGCAACCGCGGGACAGGCTCCTACGAGCAGTACTTC TRBD1 . 14 TRBJ2-7 TRBV6-5
CASSSIRGQNSPLHF TGTGCCAGCAGTTCCATCAGGGGGCAGAATTCACCCCTCCACTTT TRBD1 . 15 TRBJ1-6 TRBV28
CASMGLAGGETQYF TGTGCCAGTATGGGACTAGCGGGGGGAGAGACCCAGTACTTC TRBD2 . 14 TRBJ2-5 TRBV19
CASSSYRASEAFF TGTGCCAGCAGTTCCTACAGGGCCTCTGAAGCTTTCTTT . few 13 TRBJ1-1 TRBV6-5
CASSRDRGLDEQYF TGTGCCAGCAGCCGGGACAGGGGGCTCGACGAGCAGTACTTC TRBD1 . 14 TRBJ2-7 TRBV7-6
CASSPRGGSNQPQHF TGCGCCAGCAGCCCCCGTGGGGGGAGCAATCAGCCCCAGCATTTT . few 15 TRBJ1-5 TRBV5-1
CASSLRPGGDRGIGYTF TGTGCCAGCAGCTTAAGGCCGGGGGGGGACAGGGGGATTGGCTACACCTTC TRBD1 . 17 TRBJ1-2 TRBV7-3
CASSLEGQALNTEAFF TGTGCCAGCAGCTTAGAGGGACAGGCGCTGAACACTGAAGCTTTCTTT TRBD1 . 16 TRBJ1-1 TRBV11-3